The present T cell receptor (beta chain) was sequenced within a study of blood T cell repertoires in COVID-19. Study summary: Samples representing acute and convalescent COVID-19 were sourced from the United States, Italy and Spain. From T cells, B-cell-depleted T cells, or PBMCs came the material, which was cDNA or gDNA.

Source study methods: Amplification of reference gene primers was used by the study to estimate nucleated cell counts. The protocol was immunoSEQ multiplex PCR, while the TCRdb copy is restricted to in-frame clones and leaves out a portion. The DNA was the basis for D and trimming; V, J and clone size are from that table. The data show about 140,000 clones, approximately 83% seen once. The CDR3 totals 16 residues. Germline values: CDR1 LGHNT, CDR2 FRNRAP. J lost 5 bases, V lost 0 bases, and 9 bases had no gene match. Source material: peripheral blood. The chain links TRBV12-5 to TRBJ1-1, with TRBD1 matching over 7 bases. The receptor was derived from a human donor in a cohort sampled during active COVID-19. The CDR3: CASGLVIGGERTEAFF. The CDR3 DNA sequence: TGTGCTAGTGGTTTGGTAATAGGGGGCGAAAGGACTGAAGCTTTCTTT.